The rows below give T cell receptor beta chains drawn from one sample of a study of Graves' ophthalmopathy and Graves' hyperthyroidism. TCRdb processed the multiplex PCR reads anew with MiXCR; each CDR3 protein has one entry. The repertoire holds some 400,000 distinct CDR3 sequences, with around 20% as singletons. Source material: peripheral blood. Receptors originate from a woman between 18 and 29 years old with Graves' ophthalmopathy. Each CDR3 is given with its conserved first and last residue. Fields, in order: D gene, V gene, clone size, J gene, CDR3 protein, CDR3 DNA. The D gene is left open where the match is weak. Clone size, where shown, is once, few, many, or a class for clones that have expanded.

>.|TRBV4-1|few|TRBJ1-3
CASSREASSSGNTIYF
TGCGCCAGCAGCAGAGAAGCAAGCAGCTCTGGAAACACCATATATTTT
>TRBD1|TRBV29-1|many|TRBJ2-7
CSVEGTGRQYF
TGCAGCGTTGAAGGGACAGGCCGGCAGTACTTC
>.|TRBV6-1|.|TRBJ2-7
CASSLADRRSAYEQYF
TGTGCCAGCAGTCTAGCCGACAGGCGAAGTGCCTACGAGCAGTACTTC
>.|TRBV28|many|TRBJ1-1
CATTQAGWGGLNTEAFF
TGTGCCACCACACAGGCTGGGTGGGGGGGACTGAACACTGAAGCTTTCTTT
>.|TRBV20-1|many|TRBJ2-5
CSAPRVGQETQYF
TGCAGTGCTCCTCGGGTGGGCCAAGAGACCCAGTACTTC
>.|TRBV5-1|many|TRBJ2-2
CASSLRTARNTGELFF
TGCGCCAGCAGCTTGAGGACAGCTAGGAACACCGGGGAGCTGTTTTTT
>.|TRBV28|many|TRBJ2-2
CASTTGQYTGELFF
TGTGCCAGCACCACAGGCCAGTACACCGGGGAGCTGTTTTTT
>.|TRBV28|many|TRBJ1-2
CASSPQTRGSYGYTF
TGTGCCAGCTCACCCCAAACGCGCGGCAGTTATGGCTACACCTTC
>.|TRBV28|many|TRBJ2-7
CASSLLGDSWEQYF
TGTGCCAGCAGTTTATTGGGCGATTCGTGGGAGCAGTACTTC
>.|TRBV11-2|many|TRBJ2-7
CASSSPQGVGYEQYF
TGTGCCAGCAGCTCACCTCAGGGAGTCGGCTACGAGCAGTACTTC
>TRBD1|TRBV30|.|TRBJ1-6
CAWSLGQGGSPLHF
TGTGCCTGGAGTCTGGGACAGGGAGGCTCACCCCTCCACTTT
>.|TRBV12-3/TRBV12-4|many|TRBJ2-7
CASSLFGGPYEQYF
TGTGCCAGCAGTTTATTCGGCGGCCCCTACGAGCAGTACTTC
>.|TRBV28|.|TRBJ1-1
CASSPVVWVGNEAFF
TGTGCCAGCTCACCAGTTGTCTGGGTCGGGAATGAAGCTTTCTTT
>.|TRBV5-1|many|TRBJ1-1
CASSLVGQNTEAFF
TGCGCCAGCAGCTTGGTGGGACAGAACACTGAAGCTTTCTTT
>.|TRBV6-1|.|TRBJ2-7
CASSEAWRQPYEQYF
TGTGCCAGCAGTGAAGCCTGGCGACAGCCGTACGAGCAGTACTTC
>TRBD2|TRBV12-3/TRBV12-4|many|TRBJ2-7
CASSLGPHWGGNEQYF
TGTGCCAGCAGTTTAGGCCCCCATTGGGGGGGGAATGAGCAGTACTTC
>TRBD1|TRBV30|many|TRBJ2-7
CAGRDRGYEQYF
TGTGCCGGCCGGGACAGGGGCTACGAGCAGTACTTC
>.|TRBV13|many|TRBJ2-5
CASSLPRFQETQYF
TGTGCCAGCAGCCTGCCCAGGTTTCAAGAGACCCAGTACTTC
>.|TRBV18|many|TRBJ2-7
CASSHEGRAGYEQYF
TGTGCCAGCTCCCACGAGGGGCGGGCGGGCTACGAGCAGTACTTC
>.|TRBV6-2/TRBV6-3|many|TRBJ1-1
CASEAQRGAEAFF
TGTGCCAGCGAAGCCCAAAGGGGGGCTGAAGCTTTCTTT
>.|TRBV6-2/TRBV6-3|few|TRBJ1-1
CASSTTVVSEAFF
TGTGCCAGCAGTACCACGGTTGTCTCTGAAGCTTTCTTT
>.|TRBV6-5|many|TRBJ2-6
CASSSWALSGANVLTF
TGTGCCAGCAGTTCTTGGGCCCTCTCTGGGGCCAACGTCCTGACTTTC
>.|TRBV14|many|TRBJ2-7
CASSQVRYEQYF
TGTGCCAGCAGCCAAGTTAGATACGAGCAGTACTTC
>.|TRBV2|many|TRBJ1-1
CASSEDERRVHTEAFF
TGTGCCAGCAGTGAGGACGAAAGGAGGGTGCACACTGAAGCTTTCTTT
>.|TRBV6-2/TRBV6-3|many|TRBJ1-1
CASSWTVEQYEAFF
TGTGCCAGCAGTTGGACAGTCGAGCAGTACGAAGCTTTCTTT
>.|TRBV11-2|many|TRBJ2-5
CASSLGTRGQYF
TGTGCCAGCAGCCTCGGGACCCGGGGCCAGTACTTC
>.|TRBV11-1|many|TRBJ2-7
CASSSHLTRGAYEQYF
TGTGCCAGCAGCTCACACCTTACGAGGGGCGCCTACGAGCAGTACTTC
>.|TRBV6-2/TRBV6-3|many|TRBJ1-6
CASKTLSREAYSPLHF
TGTGCCAGCAAGACTCTCTCCCGGGAAGCCTATTCACCCCTCCACTTT
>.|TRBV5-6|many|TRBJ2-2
CASSTGQGGSTGELFF
TGTGCCAGCAGCACTGGACAGGGAGGGAGCACCGGGGAGCTGTTTTTT
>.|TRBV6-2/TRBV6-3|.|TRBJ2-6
CASSYSRGPWANVLTF
TGTGCCAGCAGTTACTCCCGCGGCCCCTGGGCCAACGTCCTGACTTTC
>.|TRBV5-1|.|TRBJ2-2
CASSFYNGELFF
TGCGCCAGCAGCTTTTATAACGGGGAGCTGTTTTTT
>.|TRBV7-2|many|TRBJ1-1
CASSLDRNTEAFF
TGTGCCAGCAGCTTAGACAGGAACACTGAAGCTTTCTTT
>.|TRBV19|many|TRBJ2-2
CASSMWLPTKNTGELFF
TGTGCCAGTAGTATGTGGCTTCCCACTAAGAACACCGGGGAGCTGTTTTTT
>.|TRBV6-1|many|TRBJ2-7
CASSEFGQFSSYEQYF
TGTGCCAGCAGTGAATTCGGACAGTTCAGCTCCTACGAGCAGTACTTC
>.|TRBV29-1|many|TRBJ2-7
CSVAVLGQSYEQYF
TGCAGCGTTGCGGTCCTGGGGCAGTCCTACGAGCAGTACTTC
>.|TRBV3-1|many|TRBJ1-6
CASSPTGWNSPLHF
TGTGCCAGCAGCCCCACAGGGTGGAATTCACCCCTCCACTTT
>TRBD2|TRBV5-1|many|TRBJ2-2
CASSRGGANTGELFF
TGCGCCAGCAGCCGGGGAGGGGCGAACACCGGGGAGCTGTTTTTT
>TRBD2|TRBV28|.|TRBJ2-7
CASSLLAGRAFFNEQYF
TGTGCCAGCAGTTTGTTAGCGGGGAGGGCATTCTTTAACGAGCAGTACTTC
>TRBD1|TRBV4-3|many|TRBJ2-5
CASSQEGDSSQETQYF
TGCGCCAGCAGCCAAGAGGGGGACAGCTCTCAAGAGACCCAGTACTTC
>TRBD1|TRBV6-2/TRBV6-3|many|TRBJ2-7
CASRGQGFRYEQYF
TGTGCCAGCAGAGGACAGGGTTTTCGCTACGAGCAGTACTTC
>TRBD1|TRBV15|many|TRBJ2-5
CATSRDGAGGGTQYF
TGTGCCACCAGCAGAGATGGGGCAGGGGGTGGGACCCAGTACTTC
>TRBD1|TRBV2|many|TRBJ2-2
CASRVRQGGFAGELFF
TGTGCCAGCAGAGTCCGACAGGGCGGTTTTGCCGGGGAGCTGTTTTTT
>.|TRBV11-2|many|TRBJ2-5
CASSLEVEGRETQYF
TGTGCCAGCAGCTTAGAAGTGGAGGGGCGGGAGACCCAGTACTTC
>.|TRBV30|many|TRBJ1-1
CAWTLNMNTEAFF
TGTGCCTGGACGCTGAACATGAACACTGAAGCTTTCTTT
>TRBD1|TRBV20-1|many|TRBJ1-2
CSARGQGVNYGYTF
TGCAGTGCTAGGGGGCAGGGGGTAAACTATGGCTACACCTTC
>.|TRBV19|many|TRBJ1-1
CASSDIRVRGNTEAFF
TGTGCCAGTAGCGATATCAGGGTTAGGGGGAACACTGAAGCTTTCTTT
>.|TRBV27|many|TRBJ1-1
CASGRPRAFF
TGTGCCAGCGGACGCCCTAGGGCTTTCTTT
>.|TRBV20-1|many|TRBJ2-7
CSAPGRFGEQYF
TGCAGTGCCCCGGGGAGGTTTGGAGAGCAGTACTTC
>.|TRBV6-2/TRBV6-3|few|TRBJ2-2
CASSYLEGTGELFF
TGTGCCAGCAGTTACTTGGAGGGAACCGGGGAGCTGTTTTTT
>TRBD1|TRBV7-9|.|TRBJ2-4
CASSRDRKTLAKNIQYF
TGTGCCAGCAGCCGGGACAGGAAAACTCTAGCCAAAAACATTCAGTACTTC
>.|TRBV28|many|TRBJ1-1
CASSLTGAGALTEAFF
TGTGCCAGCAGTTTAACGGGGGCAGGGGCGCTCACTGAAGCTTTCTTT